This T cell receptor (beta chain) was captured by sequencing in a study of T cells in Graves' hyperthyroidism and ophthalmopathy. This clonotype was seen ten or more times. Regions amplified from RNA transcripts were the TCR beta CDR3 regions. First-round RT-PCR with HTBI primers amplified the TCR CDR3 region. From the multiplex PCR reads, TCRdb called clonotypes with MiXCR, one entry per CDR3 protein. There are around 660,000 distinct CDR3 sequences in the sample; roughly 46% occur only once, and 6.5% to 9% lies in the top ten. The germline gives CDR1 SGDLS, CDR2 YYNGEE. V was cut by 0 bases and J by 7 bases, with 14 bases left in between. This CDR3 spans 16 amino acids.

Sequences were obtained from peripheral blood or thyroid tissue (not recorded which). The chain links TRBV9 to TRBJ1-6; no reliable D call. The sequence was collected from an adult man with Graves' disease, either hyperthyroidism or ophthalmopathy (not recorded which). CDR3 bases: TGTGCCAGCAGCGTAGAGGAGGGTGGGTACAATTCACCCCTCCACTTT. Protein product: CASSVEEGGYNSPLHF.